The 30 T cell receptor beta chains below all came from one sample that was sequenced in a study of PD-L1 blockade in urothelial cancer (dated by TCRdb to about 2017). Libraries were built with the immunoSEQ multiplex PCR assay. Imported from immuneACCESS, the table was reduced by TCRdb to in-frame sequences with V and J called. These copies leave out some clones; in studies compared against another copy, an unresolved V gene accounts for under half, and the cause of the remainder is not known. The sample records tens of thousands of clones, roughly nine tenths of which are singletons. In total, the top ten clones hold 5% to 7% of the sample. This specimen was PBMCs, taken around atezolizumab (anti-PD-L1) treatment. The source of these receptors is a woman between 65 and 79 years old with urothelial cancer.

The gene calls are TRBV27 and TRBJ2-3, with 11 bases fitting TRBD1. In germline, CDR1 is MNHEY, CDR2 SMNVEV (reference sequence). V was pared by 6 bases and J by 6 bases, with 5 bases of the junction left unmatched. This CDR3 spans 14 amino acids. In DNA form, the CDR3 reads TGTGCCAGCAGACGGACAGGGGGCGGTGATACGCAGTATTTT. Translated: CASRRTGGGDTQYF.

This chain connects TRBV29-1 to TRBJ2-1; D is undetermined. V shed 5 bases and J shed 0 bases, with 11 bases lying between them. Germline CDR1 is SQVTM and CDR2 is ANQGSEA. The CDR3 contains 14 residues. CDR3 in amino acids: CSVRALSSYNEQFF. CDR3 DNA sequence: TGCAGCGTTAGAGCTTTGAGCTCCTACAATGAGCAGTTCTTC.

V gene TRBV7-2 combines with J gene TRBJ2-5, with 9 positions matching TRBD2. The length of the CDR3 is 17 residues. The junction had 9 bases not matched to a gene; V was cut back by 2 bases and J by 2 bases. The V gene's germline CDR1 is SGHTA and CDR2 FQGNSA. This CDR3 reads CASSLTAPTSGQETQYF. CDR3 in DNA: TGTGCCAGCAGCTTAACCGCTCCGACTAGCGGACAAGAGACCCAGTACTTC.

The chain is built from TRBV20-1 and TRBJ2-1; possibly TRBD1 for D (5 bases). The CDR3 consists of 11 residues. Between the trimmed V and J ends, which lost 6 bases and 11 bases, there was a span of 14 bases. Germline V gives CDR1 DFQATT, CDR2 SNEGSKA (reference sequence). CDR3 nucleotides: TGCAGTGCAAGGGGTCCCGGACAGCAGTTCTTC. Encoded protein: CSARGPGQQFF.

The V call is TRBV7-2, the J call TRBJ2-1; tentative D call: TRBD2 (5 bases). The CDR3 loop spans 15 amino acids. Germline CDR1 reads SGHTA; CDR2 reads FQGNSA. The V end was cut by 3 bases, the J end by 0 bases, with 9 bases between. CDR3 in DNA: TGTGCCAGCAGCTTCGAGGGAAGCTCCTACAATGAGCAGTTCTTC. It is translated as CASSFEGSSYNEQFF.

V and J are TRBV7-9 and TRBJ2-5, with TRBD2 matching 7 bases. The V gene's germline CDR1 is SEHNR and CDR2 FQNEAQ (reference sequence). The junction had 23 bases not matched to a gene; V was cut back by 5 bases and J by 5 bases. The CDR3 totals 19 residues. Written as DNA, the CDR3 is TGTGCCAGCAGCGTACTCCGGGACCTGATCATGGGGGGGAAGGAGACCCAGTACTTC. This codes for CASSVLRDLIMGGKETQYF. The whole variable domain, filled in from reference TRBV7-9 and TRBJ2-5, reads DTGVSQNPRHKITKRGQNVTFRCDPISEHNRLYWYRQTLGQGPEFLTYFQNEAQLEKSRLLSDRFSAERPKGSFSTLEIQRTEQGDSAMYLCASSVLRDLIMGGKETQYFGPGTRLLVL.

The chain carries TRBV19 and TRBJ1-2, with 7 bases identical to TRBD1. The CDR3 totals 13 residues. V lost 4 bases to trimming and J lost 3 bases; unmatched junction nucleotides: 2. Germline CDR1 reads LNHDA; CDR2 reads SQIVND (reference sequence). CDR3 region: CASSNDRDYGYTF. The CDR3 bases are TGTGCCAGTAGTAACGACAGGGACTATGGCTACACCTTC.

The V and J genes are TRBV10-2 and TRBJ2-1, with TRBD2 identical over 10 bases. The V gene's germline CDR1 is WSHSY and CDR2 SAAADI. The length of the CDR3 is 16 residues. Germline trimming cut 6 bases from V and 0 bases from J; bases unmatched to any gene: 5. The CDR3 spells CASRKLAGISYNEQFF. The CDR3 DNA sequence: TGCGCCAGCAGAAAACTAGCGGGGATCTCCTACAATGAGCAGTTCTTC.

The chain links TRBV7-9 to TRBJ2-1, with 11 bases fitting TRBD2. With 3 bases clipped from V and 3 bases from J, the junction kept 13 bases outside the gene matches. The CDR3 is 19 amino acids. The germline CDR1 and CDR2 sequences are SEHNR and FQNEAQ (reference sequence). The CDR3 DNA sequence: TGTGCCAGCAGCTTGGACCCCGGGACTAGCGGAGAGGTCTACAATGAGCAGTTCTTC. It codes for CASSLDPGTSGEVYNEQFF.

This clone was detected only once. CDR3 protein: CASTLGSPYYGMDTEAFF. The CDR3 DNA sequence: TGTGCCAGCACCTTGGGGAGCCCCTATTATGGTATGGACACTGAAGCTTTCTTT. J is TRBJ1-1 and V is TRBV28; D is unresolved. CDR3 size: 18 residues. V was trimmed by 7 bases and J by 3 bases, leaving 27 bases between them. From germline, CDR1 is MDHEN and CDR2 SYDVKM.

This clone was counted a few times. The rearrangement joins TRBV5-5 to TRBJ2-2, with 7 positions matching TRBD2. This CDR3 is 14 amino acids long. Germline CDR1 SGHKS, CDR2 YYEKEE (reference sequence). With V trimmed by 3 bases and J by 5 bases, 4 bases remained unmatched. For the CDR3, the DNA is TGTGCCAGCAGCTGGACCGGGGGGACCGGGGAGCTGTTTTTT. Translation gives CASSWTGGTGELFF.

This clone was observed once. The chain employs TRBV10-3 and TRBJ2-1, with 8 bases that match TRBD1. CDR1 and CDR2 (germline): ENHRY, SYGVKD. Trimming took 6 bases from V and 4 from J; bases not matched to a gene: 11. The CDR3 loop spans 16 amino acids. CDR3 sequence reads: CAISEGTGQAYNEQFF. Here the CDR3 DNA reads TGTGCCATCAGCGAGGGGACGGGACAGGCTTACAATGAGCAGTTCTTC.

The chain carries TRBV5-6 and TRBJ1-2; D remains ambiguous. This CDR3 contains 17 residues. Trimming removed 0 bases from V and 4 bases from J, with 19 bases in between. Germline V gene sequence: CDR1 SGHDT, CDR2 YYEEEE. This CDR3 reads CASSLAIFAGSGYGYTF. CDR3 coding DNA: TGTGCCAGCAGCTTGGCCATATTTGCCGGGTCGGGCTATGGCTACACCTTC.

The chain carries TRBV5-1 and TRBJ2-3; D might be TRBD2 (5 bases). V gave up 4 bases and J gave up 0 bases, with 9 bases separating them. Looked up from germline, CDR1 is SGHRS and CDR2 is YFSETQ. CDR3 length: 14 residues. CDR3 loop: CASSEGPSTDTQYF. The DNA of the CDR3 is TGCGCCAGCAGCGAGGGCCCTAGCACAGATACGCAGTATTTT.

The chain links TRBV10-1 to TRBJ1-2; 9 nucleotides match TRBD1. J gave up 9 bases and V 5 bases, and 10 bases lay outside the gene matches. CDR3 length: 14 amino acids. Germline V lookup: CDR1 WNHNN, CDR2 SYGVQD (reference sequence). CDR3 loop: CASSSGQGTESYTF. Here the CDR3 DNA reads TGCGCCAGCAGTTCGGGACAGGGTACCGAAAGCTACACCTTC.

This clone occurred once. This chain connects TRBV5-1 to TRBJ2-1; 9 bases are shared with TRBD2. The CDR3 extends over 19 amino acids. Germline trimming cut 0 bases from V and 1 base from J; bases unmatched to any gene: 11. CDR1 is SGHRS, CDR2 YFSETQ, per germline. The CDR3 reads CASSLEGSGRVISYNEQFF. The CDR3 DNA reads as TGCGCCAGCAGCTTGGAGGGTAGCGGGAGAGTGATTTCCTACAATGAGCAGTTCTTC.

This chain joins TRBV27 and TRBJ1-1, with no clear D. V shed 0 bases and J shed 1 base, with 6 bases lying between them. The CDR3 totals 14 residues. Germline CDR1 reads MNHEY; CDR2 reads SMNVEV (reference sequence). CDR3 in DNA: TGTGCCAGCAGTTTATCCACAGCGAACACTGAAGCTTTCTTT. Its translation: CASSLSTANTEAFF.

This clone occurred a few times. The chain joins TRBV9 to TRBJ2-1; D call uncertain. Germline V gene data show CDR1 as SGDLS and CDR2 as YYNGEE. Trimming pared 2 bases from V and 5 bases from J, leaving 5 bases between. This CDR3 region has 12 residues. The CDR3 DNA is TGTGCCAGCAGCGTCCAAAACAATGAGCAGTTCTTC. Translating it yields CASSVQNNEQFF.

A single count supports this clone. The chain couples TRBV5-1 to TRBJ2-5; D unresolved. Trimming left V 0 bases short and J 2 bases short, with 5 bases between. This CDR3 spans 13 amino acids. CDR1 is SGHRS, CDR2 YFSETQ, per germline. CDR3 coding DNA: TGCGCCAGCAGCTTGGTACAGCAAGAGACCCAGTACTTC. This codes for CASSLVQQETQYF.

CDR3 amino acids: CASSAGAVNQPQHF. The DNA for the CDR3 is TGTGCCAGTAGCGCAGGGGCGGTCAATCAGCCCCAGCATTTT. The gene calls are TRBV19 and TRBJ1-5; tentative D call: TRBD1 (6 bases). Germline CDR1 LNHDA, CDR2 SQIVND (reference sequence). The CDR3 contains 14 residues. Between the trimmed V and J ends, which lost 6 bases and 3 bases, there was a span of 12 bases.

This chain links TRBV27 with TRBJ2-7; 7 nucleotides agree with TRBD2. Germline V lookup: CDR1 MNHEY, CDR2 SMNVEV (reference sequence). The V gene end was trimmed by 4 bases and the J gene end by 2 bases; junction bases not matched to a gene: 14. The CDR3 extends over 17 amino acids. CDR3 sequence (DNA): TGTGCCAGCAGTTCATACCCCCAAGCGGGATCCACCTACGAGCAGTACTTC. It is translated as CASSSYPQAGSTYEQYF.

The chain is built from TRBV19 and TRBJ1-6, with no clear D. The CDR3 loop spans 16 amino acids. The V and J ends lost 5 bases and 0 bases respectively, with 11 bases between them. Germline V gives CDR1 LNHDA, CDR2 SQIVND (reference sequence). The CDR3 loop is CASSLWASSYNSPLHF. The CDR3 region has the DNA TGTGCCAGTAGTTTGTGGGCGAGCTCCTATAATTCACCCCTCCACTTT.

This rearrangement joins TRBV7-8 to TRBJ1-6, with D tentatively TRBD1 (5 bases). With 4 bases removed from V and 8 bases from J, the gap between germline ends came to 18 bases. CDR1 is SGHVS, CDR2 FQNEAQ, per germline. The length of the CDR3 is 16 residues. CDR3 sequence: CASSSGSGGSYSPLHF. The CDR3 DNA sequence: TGTGCCAGCAGCTCTGGTTCGGGGGGGAGTTATTCACCCCTCCACTTT.

The chain couples TRBV7-9 to TRBJ2-1, with a weak D call TRBD1 (5 bases). CDR1 and CDR2 (germline): SEHNR, FQNEAQ (reference sequence). V was trimmed by 1 base and J by 5 bases, leaving 9 bases between them. CDR3 size: 14 residues. For the CDR3, the DNA is TGTGCCAGCAGCTTAGATGGGGCCCACAATGAGCAGTTCTTC. It codes for CASSLDGAHNEQFF.

The rearrangement links TRBV18 to TRBJ2-3, with TRBD1 identical over 8 bases. The CDR3 has 15 amino acids. Trimming at V came to 4 bases and at J to 0 bases, leaving 3 bases not matched to a gene. CDR1 is KGHSH, CDR2 LQKENI, per germline. CDR3 residues: CASSQGQASTDTQYF. The CDR3 DNA sequence: TGTGCCAGCTCACAGGGACAGGCTAGCACAGATACGCAGTATTTT.

V and J are TRBV5-8 and TRBJ2-1, with 12 nucleotides matching TRBD1. Losses at the gene ends were 5 bases for V and 4 bases for J; bases not matched to a gene: 4. This CDR3 has 15 residues. Looked up from germline, CDR1 is SGHTS and CDR2 is YDEGEE. This CDR3 reads CASSLGQGAYNEQFF. DNA for the CDR3: TGTGCCAGCAGTCTGGGACAGGGGGCATACAATGAGCAGTTCTTC.

The chain recombines TRBV6-5 with TRBJ2-1, with 8 positions matching TRBD1. The germline CDR1 and CDR2 sequences are MNHEY and SVGAGI. V lost 6 bases, J lost 3 bases, and 7 bases stayed unmatched. This CDR3 comprises 15 residues. The CDR3 coding sequence is TGTGCCAGCAGCCCCCGGACAGGGAACTACAATGAGCAGTTCTTC. As protein: CASSPRTGNYNEQFF.

V usage is TRBV10-1 and J usage is TRBJ2-7; 12 bases agree with TRBD2. With V trimmed by 6 bases and J by 5 bases, 5 bases remained unmatched. Germline CDR1 is WNHNN and CDR2 is SYGVQD (reference sequence). The CDR3 runs to 14 residues. The CDR3 DNA reads as TGCGCCAGCAGCAGGACTAGCGGGGCAGACGAGCAGTACTTC. Its protein product is CASSRTSGADEQYF.

The CDR3 region has the DNA TGTGCCAGCAGCCTTACAGGGTTGGCTAATGAAAAACTGTTTTTT. Its translation: CASSLTGLANEKLFF. The chain uses TRBV5-5 and TRBJ1-4; tentative D call: TRBD1 (6 bases). V lost 4 bases and J lost 3, with 13 bases in between. CDR1 SGHKS and CDR2 YYEKEE come from the germline V gene (reference sequence). This CDR3 has 15 amino acids.

This chain joins TRBV29-1 and TRBJ1-2; 10 bases are shared with TRBD1. The CDR3 covers 14 residues. V dropped 5 bases and J dropped 5; count of bases not matched to a gene: 8. CDR1 and CDR2 (germline): SQVTM, ANQGSEA. The CDR3 DNA sequence: TGCAGCGTTTTCCCGACAGGGGGCCAGTATGGCTACACCTTC. Translating it yields CSVFPTGGQYGYTF. The entire variable domain, with the rest obtained from reference TRBV29-1 and TRBJ1-2, is as follows: SAVISQKPSRDICQRGTSLTIQCQVDSQVTMMFWYRQQPGQSLTLIATANQGSEATYESGFVIDKFPISRPNLTFSTLTVSNMSPEDSSIYLCSVFPTGGQYGYTFGSGTRLTVV.